The following is a T cell receptor beta chain sequence with its context. The target of this receptor is not known. Per-base quality was not reported, and no clone a single base away is much larger than it. This specimen belongs to a study of shared clonotypes between healthy human individuals (dated by TCRdb to about 2020). The study in broad terms: The cohort comprised a couple of women and three men aged 18 to 49 years. Per donor, three plates each were used for CD4 naive and CD4 memory, two for CD8 naive, and one for CD8 memory. To increase sequencing depth and limit assay-specific biases, TCR repertoire library preparation and sequencing were carried out by different laboratories using diverse techniques. Between about 0.94 and 8.9 billion PBMCs per donor were obtained by leukapheresis. To estimate repertoire size and how much clonotype sharing occurs between individuals, the study deeply sequenced the blood TCR repertoires of roughly 5 healthy adults. Points the paper makes about the study in general: Pairwise subsampling led to the expectation that sequencing depth would affect the degree of clonotype sharing among donors. Larger estimated clonotype richness was generally found for naive subsets than for memory subsets. Incomplete sequencing was indicated by rarefaction of sorted-subset datasets, despite the large sequencing depth. Higher generation probabilities were observed for clonotypes shared by all four sorted-subset donors than for non-shared clonotypes. The genetic and exposure-history diversity represented was limited by the small number of donors. Sampling was restricted to blood, and TCR repertoires in tissue are likely to differ from TCR repertoires in blood. About 4.5% of naive CD4, 3.5% of naive CD8, 2% to 2.5% of memory CD4, and about 0.4% of memory CD8 clonotypes were shared across several donors.

Donors were healthy HIV-negative adults with no recently reported acute infections or vaccinations. Every donor was a Caucasian adult living in Nashville, Tennessee, USA. CD4+ T cells were enriched by magnetic negative selection; naive cells were then positively selected on CD45RA, and the negative fraction formed the memory subset. Blood was obtained by leukapheresis, after which PBMCs were separated by Ficoll-Histopaque density gradient centrifugation and cryopreserved in liquid nitrogen vapor phase. Purity and quantity of every magnetically sorted T cell population were checked by analytical flow cytometry. Genomic DNA was isolated from each sorted fraction and quantified by UV absorbance on a Nanodrop 2000c. CDR1 GTSNPN and CDR2 SVGIG are derived from the germline V gene (reference sequence). V is pared back by 5 bases and J by 0 bases, with 16 bases lying between the germline termini. From the cysteine up to the phenylalanine, the CDR3 has a length of 15 residues. Only the CDR3 DNA stays, 45 bases, in frame from base 1.

Using the deep immunoSEQ assay, TCR CDR3 regions were amplified from genomic DNA by multiplex PCR. Extracted genomic DNA from each cell subset was distributed evenly across all wells of several immunoSEQ 96-well plates, and each plate was treated as a replicate. For sorted subsets, roughly 200 ng genomic DNA, equal to 30,000 to 35,000 T cell genomes, was loaded into each replicate PCR. Purified libraries were quantified with a Qubit 3.0 fluorometer, sized on a Bioanalyzer 2100, and re-quantified with the KAPA Library Quantification kit. Every immunoSEQ 96-well plate was sequenced on a dedicated single-read 150-cycle Illumina NextSeq 550 flow cell. On the authors' methods: Because the immunoSEQ output held only junctional sequences and lacked quality scores, the filtering could not match the filtering applied to full-length reads. To assign V/J genes and CDR3, sequences were annotated against IMGT germline references using PyIR, a Python wrapper for IgBLAST v1.9. Any read was removed if the V/J assignment was weak (E-value above 1e-6), the CDR3 was missing, or the read contained stop codons, out-of-frame junctions, or ambiguous translated residues. A V3J clonotype was defined by an identical inferred V gene, J gene, and CDR3 amino acid sequence. Percentage overlap between repertoires was computed as shared unique clonotypes divided by the size of the smaller repertoire. Richness of each repertoire was evaluated using RTK rarefaction, the Chao1 estimator, and Recon v2.1 estimates of unobserved clonotypes. For all TCRbeta clonotypes obtained by the gDNA method from four donors, generation probabilities were computed with OLGA. TCRdb's version of the immuneACCESS table is confined to in-frame rearrangements and falls short of the full clone set. An unresolved V gene accounts for under half of the shortfall where checked; the remainder is of unknown origin. V, J and clone size are those of that table, while D and trimming were read from the DNA. For this sample there are more than 2,000,000 clones; roughly 93% appear just once. The leading ten clones occupy under 0.45% of the sample.

The sequence derives from a man aged 18 to 30 in good health. Some clones in this sample may be carry-over from other donors' samples. Sample: naive CD4+ T cells from PBMCs. Read against the paper, the sample's cell subset or site label means: CD45RA+ positively selected. The chain joins TRBV30 to TRBJ1-1; the D gene is unclear. DNA sequence: TGTGCCTGGGGGAGGGAGTATACGATGAACACTGAAGCTTTCTTT. This gives the protein CAWGREYTMNTEAFF.